This T cell receptor beta chain was sequenced for a study of cytomegalovirus exposure and HLA in healthy donors. Study in general: An earlier analysis found around 120 million unique TCR beta sequences from about 190 million T cells. Study outcomes and limitations: High specificity and sensitivity for cytomegalovirus status were reported for the classifier. The likely explanation for a cluster of highly shared sequence variants was sequencing artifact.

Germline loops: CDR1 MNHEY, CDR2 SMNVEV (reference sequence). The CDR3 extends over 23 amino acids. As regards this clone: Its specificity is not known. A read error may account for a junction end that differs from germline.

Amplification used 60 Vbeta primers and 13 Jbeta primers. This table comes from immunoSEQ multiplex PCR, and its TCRdb copy is limited to in-frame clones, with some not included. This table has roughly 130,000 clones, roughly three quarters appearing once. This sequence was found in a woman aged 40 to 50 in good health and CMV-seronegative. The genes are TRBV27 and TRBJ2-3, with 12 bases lining up with TRBD2. The sequencing input was PBMCs. As DNA, the CDR3 is TGTGCCAGCACTTTACGTGGTTTCGCTAGTGGGCTAGCGGGAGGGATGTCCACAGATACGCAGTATTTT. Protein sequence: CASTLRGFASGLAGGMSTDTQYF.